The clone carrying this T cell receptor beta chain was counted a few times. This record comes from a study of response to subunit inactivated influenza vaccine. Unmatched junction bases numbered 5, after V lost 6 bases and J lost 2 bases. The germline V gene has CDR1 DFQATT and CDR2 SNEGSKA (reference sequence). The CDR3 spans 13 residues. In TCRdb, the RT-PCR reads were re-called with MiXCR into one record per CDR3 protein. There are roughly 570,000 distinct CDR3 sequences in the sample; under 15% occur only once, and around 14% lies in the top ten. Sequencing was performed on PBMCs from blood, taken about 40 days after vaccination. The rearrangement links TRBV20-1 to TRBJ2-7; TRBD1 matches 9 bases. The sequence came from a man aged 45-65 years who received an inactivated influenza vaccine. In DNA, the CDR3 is TGCAGTGCCTGGGACAGGGATCCCTACGAGCAGTACTTC. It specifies CSAWDRDPYEQYF.